The present T cell receptor (beta chain) was sequenced within a study of blood T cell repertoires in COVID-19. Study information: The United States, Italy and Spain provided the acute and convalescent COVID-19 samples.

Patients in Seattle were enrolled during active infection, then followed longitudinally. In the study's own analysis: Reference gene primers were amplified, and this amplification served to estimate nucleated cell counts. Assay: immunoSEQ multiplex PCR; the TCRdb copy retains only in-frame clones and omits some. D and trimming come from the DNA, and the V and J calls and clone size come from that table. The repertoire holds approximately 70,000 clones, with around 90% as singletons. This clonotype originated in a man between 35 and 55 years old with COVID-19, enrolled during active disease. Sequencing was done on a sample of peripheral blood.

Here the CDR3 reads CASSRTGNEQYF. CDR3 sequence (DNA): TGTGCCAGCAGTCGGACAGGGAACGAGCAGTACTTC. The chain links TRBV12-3 or TRBV12-4 to TRBJ2-7; 8 nucleotides agree with TRBD1. V trimming: 5 bases; J trimming: 5 bases; junction bases outside the gene matches: 2. There are 12 residues in the CDR3.